This record covers a single T cell receptor (beta chain). The target antigen is unknown. This record belongs to a study of cytomegalovirus exposure and HLA in healthy donors. The V gene's germline CDR1 is SQVTM and CDR2 ANQGSEA. With V trimmed by 6 bases and J by 8 bases, 6 bases remained unmatched. The CDR3 has 13 amino acids. Points from the study as a whole: Cytomegalovirus status, reportedly, was diagnosed with high specificity and sensitivity by the classifier.

From the roughly 120-subject validation cohort, which was separate from the approximately 670-subject first cohort, the donors were drawn. Measured with immunoSEQ multiplex PCR; TCRdb has only the in-frame clones, and not every one. This sample yields around 180,000 clones, of which 84% are seen a single time; roughly 7% belongs to the top ten. Sequenced sample: PBMCs. This chain links TRBV29-1 with TRBJ2-1; 11 bases line up with TRBD2. The sequence derives from a man in his late teens or twenties in good health and CMV-seropositive. The CDR3 reads CSVEYSGRDEQFF. For the CDR3, the DNA is TGCAGCGTCGAATATAGCGGGAGGGATGAGCAGTTCTTC.